Listed below are T cell receptor beta chains from one sample, sequenced in a study of a mutant IDH1 vaccine in newly diagnosed glioma. These receptors' targets are unknown. The method was immunoSEQ multiplex PCR; TCRdb's version includes in-frame clones alone and lacks a portion of them. The sample contains 100,000 to 120,000 clones, 85% to 90% of which appear only once. The sequencing here drew on PBMCs, taken from a glioma patient whose treatment included an IDH1 peptide vaccine. The receptors here all came from a woman aged 45-65 years with glioma. Each CDR3 is given with its conserved first and last residue. The D gene is left open where the match is weak. Size is stated for part of the rows, as once, few or many counts, or as a class when the clone is expanded.

>TRBJ1-5|TRBV6-6|.|.
CASSSKQSNQPQHF
TGTGCCAGCAGTTCAAAACAATCCAACCAGCCCCAGCATTTT
>TRBJ2-7|TRBV5-4|.|.
CASSLDRGYEQYF
TGTGCCAGCAGCTTGGACCGTGGCTACGAGCAGTACTTC
>TRBJ1-2|TRBV19|.|.
CASRDQGPYGYTF
TGTGCCAGTAGGGATCAGGGCCCCTATGGCTACACCTTC
>TRBJ1-3|TRBV6-5|.|.
CASIDLPGNTIYF
TGTGCCAGCATAGACCTCCCGGGAAACACCATATATTTT
>TRBJ1-1|TRBV6-6|.|TRBD1
CASRGQGAGDTEAFF
TGTGCCAGCAGGGGACAGGGGGCAGGGGACACTGAAGCTTTCTTT
>TRBJ1-6|TRBV19|.|TRBD1
CASSIRQGFDSPLHF
TGTGCCAGTAGTATACGACAGGGGTTTGATTCACCCCTCCACTTT
>TRBJ2-2|TRBV9|.|TRBD2
CASSGRDGTSSAGELFF
TGTGCCAGCAGCGGACGAGACGGGACTAGCTCGGCCGGGGAGCTGTTTTTT
>TRBJ1-1|TRBV27|.|.
CASSLNSQNTEAFF
TGTGCCAGCAGTTTAAATTCCCAGAACACTGAAGCTTTCTTT
>TRBJ1-2|TRBV19|.|.
CASSIQGDYGYTF
TGTGCCAGTAGTATTCAAGGGGACTATGGCTACACCTTC
>TRBJ1-5|TRBV6-5|once|.
CASAAGNSNQPQHF
TGTGCCAGCGCAGCCGGGAATAGCAATCAGCCCCAGCATTTT
>TRBJ2-7|TRBV6-1|.|TRBD2
CASIKLLAGTYEQYF
TGTGCCAGCATTAAGCTACTAGCGGGGACCTACGAGCAGTACTTC
>TRBJ1-6|TRBV4-1|once|.
CASSQEVDEKGDSPLHF
TGCGCCAGCAGCCAAGAGGTGGATGAAAAGGGAGATTCACCCCTCCACTTT
>TRBJ2-5|TRBV19|once|.
CASSIWSSDEETQYF
TGTGCCAGTAGTATTTGGTCCTCCGACGAAGAGACCCAGTACTTC
>TRBJ2-6|TRBV2|.|TRBD1
CASRPTGGAGANVLTF
TGTGCCAGCAGGCCTACAGGGGGCGCTGGGGCCAACGTCCTGACTTTC
>TRBJ1-6|TRBV7-8|.|.
CASSFRAQEYSPLHF
TGTGCCAGCAGCTTTCGGGCCCAAGAATATTCACCCCTCCACTTT
>TRBJ1-4|TRBV4-1|.|.
CASSQGWGATNEKLFF
TGCGCCAGCAGCCAAGGTTGGGGGGCAACTAATGAAAAACTGTTTTTT
>TRBJ1-1|TRBV15|.|.
CATSRDLLGVAFF
TGTGCCACCAGCAGAGATCTCTTGGGGGTTGCTTTCTTT
>TRBJ2-5|TRBV28|.|TRBD2
CASSFRLAGGPRYF
TGTGCCAGCAGTTTCCGGCTAGCGGGAGGGCCACGGTACTTC
>TRBJ2-3|TRBV28|.|.
CASRSSSDTQYF
TGTGCCAGCCGTAGCAGTTCCGATACGCAGTATTTT
>TRBJ2-7|TRBV30|.|.
CAWWAGQGGSVDTYEQYF
TGTGCCTGGTGGGCAGGGCAGGGGGGATCGGTCGACACCTACGAGCAGTACTTC
>TRBJ1-5|TRBV11-2|.|.
CASSLAAAGSNQPQHF
TGTGCCAGCAGCTTAGCCGCGGCGGGTAGCAATCAGCCCCAGCATTTT
>TRBJ2-1|TRBV2|few|.
CASTRLGGYNEQFF
TGTGCCAGCACGCGACTTGGGGGGTACAATGAGCAGTTCTTC
>TRBJ2-7|TRBV19|.|.
CASSLRPSYEQYF
TGTGCCAGTAGTCTAAGACCCTCCTACGAGCAGTACTTC
>TRBJ1-6|TRBV11-2|.|TRBD1
CASSQTGGPSRTLHF
TGTGCCAGCAGCCAGACAGGGGGCCCGTCTAGGACCCTCCACTTT
>TRBJ1-1|TRBV27|.|.
CASSTGLSYMNTEAFF
TGTGCCAGCAGTACGGGACTGTCTTATATGAACACTGAAGCTTTCTTT
>TRBJ2-1|TRBV6-5|.|.
CASSPRGGLNEQFF
TGTGCCAGCAGCCCCCGAGGCGGACTCAATGAGCAGTTCTTC
>TRBJ2-5|TRBV2|.|TRBD2
CASSEGGGRGETQYF
TGTGCCAGCAGTGAAGGGGGCGGGAGAGGAGAGACCCAGTACTTC
>TRBJ2-7|TRBV9|.|TRBD2
CASSPSAGASYEQYF
TGTGCCAGCAGCCCCTCGGCGGGAGCGTCCTACGAGCAGTACTTC
>TRBJ1-1|TRBV5-4|.|.
CASSLAREKNTEAFF
TGTGCCAGCAGCTTGGCCAGGGAGAAGAACACTGAAGCTTTCTTT
>TRBJ2-5|TRBV9|.|.
CASSVEASQRETQYF
TGTGCCAGCAGCGTAGAGGCCAGTCAGAGAGAGACCCAGTACTTC
>TRBJ2-7|TRBV6-1|.|TRBD1
CASRSGTGDEQYF
TGTGCCAGCAGATCCGGGACAGGGGACGAGCAGTACTTC
>TRBJ1-4|TRBV27|.|.
CASSLSQGWNEKLFF
TGTGCCAGCAGTTTATCACAGGGTTGGAATGAAAAACTGTTTTTT
>TRBJ1-5|TRBV6-1|.|.
CASSEASARNQPQHF
TGTGCCAGCAGTGAGGCCAGCGCCCGCAATCAGCCCCAGCATTTT
>TRBJ2-5|TRBV7-9|.|.
CASSLEFSGTQYF
TGTGCCAGCAGCTTAGAGTTCTCTGGGACCCAGTACTTC
>TRBJ1-2|TRBV5-1|.|.
CASSLAQDSYGYTF
TGCGCCAGCAGCTTGGCCCAGGACAGCTATGGCTACACCTTC
>TRBJ2-1|TRBV18|.|.
CASSPASGGSYNEQFF
TGTGCCAGCTCACCCGCGAGTGGGGGCTCCTACAATGAGCAGTTCTTC
>TRBJ2-1|TRBV29-1|.|TRBD2
CSVEATSGRAYNEQFF
TGCAGCGTTGAGGCGACTAGCGGGAGGGCCTACAATGAGCAGTTCTTC
>TRBJ1-2|TRBV5-4|.|.
CASSSLQGGYGYTF
TGTGCCAGCAGCTCCCTCCAAGGTGGATATGGCTACACCTTC
>TRBJ2-2|TRBV9|.|.
CASSGFGAVNTGELFF
TGTGCCAGCAGCGGATTCGGAGCGGTCAACACCGGGGAGCTGTTTTTT
>TRBJ1-3|TRBV5-1|.|TRBD1
CASSLSTGEGTIYF
TGCGCCAGCAGCTTGTCTACAGGGGAGGGCACCATATATTTT
>TRBJ2-3|TRBV10-1|.|TRBD1
CAIPDRTSTDTQYF
TGCGCCATTCCGGACAGGACTAGCACAGATACGCAGTATTTT
>TRBJ1-1|TRBV6-7|.|.
CASPPPQGNTEAFF
TGTGCCAGCCCTCCCCCCCAGGGGAACACTGAAGCTTTCTTT
>TRBJ2-2|TRBV19|once|.
CASSPGAGTGELFF
TGTGCCAGTTCCCCGGGGGCGGGGACCGGGGAGCTGTTTTTT
>TRBJ2-5|TRBV4-1|once|.
CASSQVSQETQYF
TGCGCCAGCAGCCAAGTTTCACAAGAGACCCAGTACTTC
>TRBJ1-1|TRBV4-1|.|.
CASSSWATGRTEAFF
TGCGCCAGCAGCTCCTGGGCTACAGGGAGGACTGAAGCTTTCTTT
>TRBJ1-1|TRBV7-9|.|TRBD1
CASSPGTANTEAFF
TGTGCCAGCAGCCCCGGGACAGCGAACACTGAAGCTTTCTTT
>TRBJ2-1|TRBV10-3|.|TRBD2
CAISLAGITDEQFF
TGTGCCATCAGCTTAGCGGGAATAACGGATGAGCAGTTCTTC
>TRBJ1-1|TRBV5-6|.|.
CASSLRGAGTEAFF
TGTGCCAGCAGCTTAAGAGGGGCTGGGACTGAAGCTTTCTTT
>TRBJ2-4|TRBV30|few|.
CAWNWGRGRNIQYF
TGTGCCTGGAACTGGGGGAGGGGGCGAAACATTCAGTACTTC
>TRBJ2-1|TRBV10-1|.|TRBD1
CAGGDRVDNEQFF
TGCGCCGGAGGGGACAGGGTGGACAATGAGCAGTTCTTC
>TRBJ2-3|TRBV19|.|TRBD2
CASSTGTRTDTQYF
TGTGCCAGTAGTACCGGGACTAGAACAGATACGCAGTATTTT
>TRBJ2-7|TRBV5-1|.|.
CASSLVSGDNEQYF
TGCGCCAGCAGCTTGGTGAGCGGAGACAACGAGCAGTACTTC
>TRBJ1-1|TRBV5-1|.|.
CASSLFGGLNTEAFF
TGCGCCAGCAGCTTGTTCGGGGGCCTGAACACTGAAGCTTTCTTT
>TRBJ1-5|TRBV10-2|.|.
CASRRGGDSNQPQHF
TGCGCCAGCAGAAGGGGAGGTGATAGCAATCAGCCCCAGCATTTT
>TRBJ1-5|TRBV29-1|.|TRBD1
CSVADNTGTGDQPQHF
TGCAGCGTTGCCGATAATACCGGGACAGGGGATCAGCCCCAGCATTTT
>TRBJ1-4|TRBV10-3|.|.
CAISESGHNNEKLFF
TGTGCCATCAGTGAGTCTGGACACAATAATGAAAAACTGTTTTTT
>TRBJ1-2|TRBV19|once|TRBD1
CASSRDRGQDYGYTF
TGTGCCAGTAGCCGGGACAGGGGGCAAGACTATGGCTACACCTTC
>TRBJ2-7|TRBV6-6|.|TRBD2
CASSYRSGRVYEQYF
TGTGCCAGCAGTTACAGAAGCGGGAGGGTTTACGAGCAGTACTTC
>TRBJ2-5|TRBV27|.|.
CASRGTAPPRETQYF
TGTGCCAGTAGGGGGACTGCTCCTCCCCGGGAGACCCAGTACTTC